What follows is one T cell receptor (beta chain) and its context. Its antigen remains undetermined. The record has no base qualities; no much larger clone is one base away. This entry belongs to a study of blood T cell repertoires in COVID-19 (dated by TCRdb to the early 2020s). With regard to the full study: Collaborator samples came from the United States, Italy and Spain and covered acute and convalescent phases of COVID-19. The material from the prospective study consisted of cDNA or gDNA derived from T cells, B-cell-depleted T cells, or PBMCs. Deeply sampled blood TCRbeta repertoires from subjects exposed to, actively infected with, or recovered from COVID-19 were included in the dataset. A freely available public database, intended as a resource for researchers studying the immune response to SARS-CoV-2, is where the repertoires were released. The samples were drawn from the first 160 participants of the ongoing ImmuneRACE study and from under 1,500 subjects provided by 6 global collaborators. Sample metadata almost always included a de-identified subject ID, COVID-19 status, age in years and sex. Where available, HLA class I and class II types were taken from metadata supplied by the sample provider and were not determined by assay-based typing. Points the paper makes about the study in general: How much clinical and demographic metadata was included differed by source and by participant, and the metadata was provided uncurated.

The collaborating institutions used their own protocols to collect whole blood in K2EDTA tubes. For TCRbeta analysis, collaborators shipped samples as frozen whole blood, isolated PBMCs, or DNA extracted from either of those sample types. V is pared back by 5 bases and J by 2 bases, with 16 bases lying between the germline termini. CDR1 and CDR2 are read off the germline V gene as SGHTA and FQGTGA. From cysteine to phenylalanine, the CDR3 is 16 amino acids long. Only the CDR3 DNA is retained, 48 bases long and in frame from the first base. TCRbeta CDR3 regions were amplified from genomic DNA by means of the immunoSEQ Assay, a bias-controlled multiplex PCR. Processing in the source paper ran as follows. The number of nucleated cells in each sample was estimated by amplification of reference gene primers within the assay. To quantify the absolute abundance of each unique TCRbeta CDR3 rearrangement, sequence reads were collapsed and filtered. For each sample, productive Simpson clonality was calculated as the square root of Simpson's diversity index over productive rearrangements. TCRdb retrieved this table from immuneACCESS and kept in-frame rearrangements only. Not all clones are present; in checked studies, unresolved V genes account for under half, and no reason is known for the remainder. That table supplies the V and J calls and clone size; D and trimming were determined from the DNA. The sample has 60,000 to 90,000 clones on record, roughly 84% of them singletons. Jointly, the top ten make up 3% to 4.5% of the sample.

The sequence came from a middle-aged man with acute or convalescent COVID-19. The V and J genes are TRBV7-3 and TRBJ2-1; tentative D gene TRBD1, with 5 bases matching. The sequenced material came from peripheral blood. The nucleotide sequence is TGTGCCAGCAGCCCCGAGCCGACAGCGACCTACAATGAGCAGTTCTTC. Translated, this gives CASSPEPTATYNEQFF.